This T cell receptor (beta chain) derives from a study of cytomegalovirus exposure and HLA in healthy donors. Study-wide results and limits: In an earlier analysis, most TCR beta V segments were productive about 87% or about 30% of the time. An apparent linkage of common viral pathogens to several of the most significant clusters emerged in a later analysis. Three CMV-associated chains proved CMV antigen-specific in vitro.

Amplification used 60 Vbeta primers and 13 Jbeta primers. Generated by immunoSEQ multiplex PCR, the TCRdb table keeps only in-frame clones and is missing some. Altogether approximately 170,000 clones are present, around 67% being singletons, with the ten largest covering 2.5% to 3.5%. This CDR3 is 15 amino acids long. Germline V gene data show CDR1 as MNHNS and CDR2 as SASEGT. The V segment lost 1 base and the J segment 4 bases; nucleotides outside the gene matches: 6. Turning to this clone: As yet, its antigen is unknown.

V gene TRBV6-1 combines with J gene TRBJ1-2; TRBD1 agrees at 7 bases. The source of this sequence is a woman in her 30s in good health and CMV-seropositive. The source material was PBMCs. CDR3 nucleotides: TGTGCCAGCAGTGAAGTAACAGGGGAAAGCTATGGCTACACCTTC. As protein: CASSEVTGESYGYTF.